One sample yielded the 31 T cell receptor beta chains listed below, sequenced in a study of shared clonotypes between healthy human individuals. Some clones are missing from TCRdb's copy, which holds only in-frame ones; the method was immunoSEQ multiplex PCR. The sample lists 800,000 to 950,000 clones, 96% occurring once. Selected positively for CCR7 and CD45RO-negative, naive CD8 cells excluded terminally differentiated effector memory CD45RA+ cells. Material for sequencing was naive CD8+ T cells sorted from blood. The receptors come from a man aged 25 to 40 in good health.

The V and J genes are TRBV30 and TRBJ2-1, with 14 bases matching TRBD2. Per the germline V gene, CDR1 is GTSNPN and CDR2 is SVGIG (reference sequence). The CDR3 is 15 amino acids. Trimming took 5 bases from V and 8 from J; bases not matched to a gene: 8. In nucleotides, the CDR3 is TGTGCCTGGGACCCGACTAGCGGGAGGGCCGATGAGCAGTTCTTC. As protein: CAWDPTSGRADEQFF. Full variable domain (missing parts from reference TRBV30 and TRBJ2-1): SQTIHQWPATLVQPVGSPLSLECTVEGTSNPNLYWYRQAAGRGLQLLFYSVGIGQISSEVPQNLSASRPQDRQFILSSKKLLLSDSGFYLCAWDPTSGRADEQFFGPGTRLTVL.

This clone was seen just once. The chain employs TRBV13 and TRBJ2-7, with D unclear. Looked up from germline, CDR1 is PRHDT and CDR2 is FYEKMQ (reference sequence). V dropped 1 base and J dropped 4 bases, with 5 bases sitting between them. The CDR3 has 12 amino acids. The CDR3, as DNA: TGTGCCAGCAGCTTAGCCGTTTACGAGCAGTACTTC. This codes for CASSLAVYEQYF.

J is TRBJ1-5 and V is TRBV10-2; 7 positions match TRBD1. There are 16 residues in the CDR3. The germline gives CDR1 WSHSY, CDR2 SAAADI. The J segment lost 4 bases and the V segment lost 6 bases, leaving 12 bases of the junction unmatched. CDR3 region: CASSGGTGTENQPQHF. In DNA, the CDR3 is TGCGCCAGCAGCGGCGGTACCGGGACAGAAAATCAGCCCCAGCATTTT.

This sequence joins TRBV4-1 and TRBJ2-1, with D perhaps matching TRBD2 (6 bases). CDR3 length equals 17 residues. V was cut by 1 base and J by 1 base, with 14 bases left in between. The germline V gene encodes CDR1 MGHRA and CDR2 YSYEKL. CDR3 region: CASSQVPGTPSYNEQFF. CDR3 bases: TGCGCCAGCAGCCAAGTGCCGGGGACTCCTTCCTACAATGAGCAGTTCTTC.

V usage is TRBV6-5 and J usage is TRBJ2-1, with 9 nucleotides matching TRBD2. The CDR3 contains 15 residues. From germline, CDR1 is MNHEY and CDR2 SVGAGI. Trimming took 1 base from V and 7 from J; bases not matched to a gene: 5. The CDR3 protein is CASSYFSGSTNEQFF. The CDR3 DNA follows: TGTGCCAGCAGTTACTTTAGCGGGAGTACGAATGAGCAGTTCTTC.

The V call is TRBV7-6, the J call TRBJ2-3; the D gene is possibly TRBD2 (6 bases). Germline V gene data show CDR1 as SGHVS and CDR2 as FNYEAQ. CDR3 length equals 14 residues. The V end was cut by 4 bases, the J end by 2 bases, with 10 bases between. CDR3 sequence reads: CASSSGTHTDTQYF. DNA of the CDR3: TGTGCCAGCAGCTCGGGGACTCACACAGATACGCAGTATTTT.

The rearrangement uses TRBV6-6 and TRBJ1-1; D is unclear. The CDR3 extends over 16 amino acids. The V end lost 0 bases, the J end lost 3 bases, and 14 bases lay between the germline ends. Germline V CDR1 and CDR2: MNHNY, SVGAGI (reference sequence). The CDR3: CASSYSKDRADTEAFF. The CDR3 coding sequence is TGTGCCAGCAGTTACTCGAAGGACCGGGCAGACACTGAAGCTTTCTTT.

The V call is TRBV29-1, the J call TRBJ2-3; the D gene is possibly TRBD2 (5 bases). V was clipped by 4 bases and J by 1 base, with 12 bases between them. CDR1 and CDR2 from the germline V gene are SQVTM and ANQGSEA. The CDR3 is made up of 14 amino acids. CDR3 region: CSVVRISGTDTQYF. CDR3 coding DNA: TGCAGCGTTGTAAGGATTAGCGGCACAGATACGCAGTATTTT.

This chain links TRBV27 with TRBJ2-7; 12 bases align to TRBD1. The trim removed 4 bases at V and 2 bases at J, leaving 9 bases unmatched. There are 17 residues in the CDR3. CDR1 is MNHEY and CDR2 is SMNVEV in the germline V gene (reference sequence). The CDR3 loop is CASSSSGGDRGPYEQYF. The CDR3 bases are TGTGCCAGCAGTTCTTCAGGGGGGGACAGGGGGCCCTACGAGCAGTACTTC.

The chain is built from TRBV7-9 and TRBJ2-7; tentatively, D is TRBD2 (5 bases). CDR3 size: 11 residues. Trimming pared 8 bases from V and 0 bases from J, leaving 5 bases between. Germline values: CDR1 SEHNR, CDR2 FQNEAQ (reference sequence). CDR3 DNA sequence: TGTGCCAGCGGAGGCTCCTACGAGCAGTACTTC. Its protein is CASGGSYEQYF.

This chain connects TRBV7-9 to TRBJ2-1; 10 positions agree with TRBD1. The germline V gene has CDR1 SEHNR and CDR2 FQNEAQ (reference sequence). Trimming at V came to 4 bases and at J to 9 bases, leaving 3 bases not matched to a gene. The CDR3 has 13 amino acids. CDR3 loop: CASSWGTGVEQFF. CDR3 in DNA: TGTGCCAGCAGCTGGGGGACAGGGGTTGAGCAGTTCTTC.

This clone is a singleton in its sample. The CDR3 loop reads CASSGGTSGDNEQFF. Here the CDR3 DNA reads TGTGCCAGCAGCGGAGGGACTAGCGGGGACAATGAGCAGTTCTTC. This chain joins TRBV9 and TRBJ2-1, with 13 nucleotides matching TRBD2. The CDR3 loop spans 15 amino acids. Germline V gene data show CDR1 as SGDLS and CDR2 as YYNGEE. Unmatched junction bases numbered 2, after V lost 3 bases and J lost 5 bases. Looking up the rest from reference TRBV9 and TRBJ2-1 gives the full variable domain: DSGVTQTPKHLITATGQRVTLRCSPRSGDLSVYWYQQSLDQGLQFLIQYYNGEERAKGNILERFSAQQFPDLHSELNLSSLELGDSALYFCASSGGTSGDNEQFFGPGTRLTVL.

The chain employs TRBV9 and TRBJ2-7; D not resolved. V was pared by 3 bases and J by 2 bases, with 9 bases between. There are 13 residues in the CDR3. Germline assignment: CDR1 SGDLS and CDR2 YYNGEE. This CDR3 is CASSESSAYEQYF. The CDR3 DNA follows: TGTGCCAGCAGCGAGTCCAGCGCCTACGAGCAGTACTTC. The variable domain in full, completed from reference TRBV9 and TRBJ2-7, reads DSGVTQTPKHLITATGQRVTLRCSPRSGDLSVYWYQQSLDQGLQFLIQYYNGEERAKGNILERFSAQQFPDLHSELNLSSLELGDSALYFCASSESSAYEQYFGPGTRLTVT.

This sequence joins TRBV6-5 and TRBJ1-1; 7 bases are a match to TRBD1. Germline V gives CDR1 MNHEY, CDR2 SVGAGI. The V and J ends lost 2 bases and 6 bases, in that order; junction bases with no gene match: 9. The CDR3 is 15 residues long. CDR3 region: CASSYPWQGVAEAFF. The CDR3 DNA reads as TGTGCCAGCAGTTACCCGTGGCAGGGGGTGGCTGAAGCTTTCTTT.

The chain joins TRBV29-1 to TRBJ2-2; the D is unclear. Germline CDR1 and CDR2: SQVTM and ANQGSEA. V gave up 2 bases and J gave up 1 base, with 11 bases separating them. CDR3 length equals 15 residues. CDR3 sequence: CSVEKVLGNTGELFF. CDR3 DNA: TGCAGCGTTGAAAAGGTGTTAGGGAACACCGGGGAGCTGTTTTTT.

This rearrangement joins TRBV21-1 to TRBJ2-7; the DNA was not used to check the table's D call, TRBD2. TRBV21-1 is marked as a pseudogene. This CDR3 has 14 amino acids. The DNA for the CDR3 is TGTGCCAGCAGCAAGACTAGCGGGTCTACGGAGCAGTACTTC. This codes for CASSKTSGSTEQYF.

The chain couples TRBV28 to TRBJ2-1, with D tentatively TRBD2 (6 bases). With 3 bases removed from V and 3 bases from J, the gap between germline ends came to 18 bases. The CDR3 covers 17 residues. Germline CDR1 is MDHEN and CDR2 is SYDVKM. CDR3 protein: CASSFLSSARGYNEQFF. CDR3 nucleotides: TGTGCCAGCAGTTTCCTATCTAGCGCCCGGGGCTACAATGAGCAGTTCTTC. Full variable domain (missing parts from reference TRBV28 and TRBJ2-1): DVKVTQSSRYLVKRTGEKVFLECVQDMDHENMFWYRQDPGLGLRLIYFSYDVKMKEKGDIPEGYSVSREKKERFSLILESASTNQTSMYLCASSFLSSARGYNEQFFGPGTRLTVL.

This chain uses TRBV29-1 with TRBJ2-3; TRBD2 matches 13 bases. The CDR3 runs 17 residues. The trim removed 2 bases at V and 0 bases at J, leaving 5 bases unmatched. CDR1 is SQVTM, CDR2 ANQGSEA, per germline. The CDR3 region is CSVEPGTSGASTDTQYF. CDR3 bases: TGCAGCGTTGAACCGGGGACTAGCGGGGCTAGCACAGATACGCAGTATTTT.

The gene calls are TRBV19 and TRBJ1-5; possible D gene TRBD1, 5 bases. Germline-derived CDR1 and CDR2 are LNHDA and SQIVND (reference sequence). The CDR3 extends over 12 amino acids. The ends were cut back, 5 bases at V and 8 bases at J, with 10 bases in the middle. The CDR3 loop reads CASSVRGEPQHF. The CDR3 DNA reads TGTGCCAGTAGTGTTAGGGGTGAGCCCCAGCATTTT.

This chain links TRBV27 with TRBJ2-1; no firm D call. Germline V CDR1 and CDR2: MNHEY, SMNVEV (reference sequence). This CDR3 is 14 amino acids long. The ends were cut back, 4 bases at V and 8 bases at J, with 15 bases in the middle. The CDR3 protein is CASSSLAFSDEQFF. The CDR3 bases are TGTGCCAGCAGTTCGTTGGCTTTCTCCGATGAGCAGTTCTTC.

This clone was observed once. The chain joins TRBV29-1 to TRBJ2-7, with D perhaps matching TRBD1 or TRBD2 (5 bases each). Germline V gene sequence: CDR1 SQVTM, CDR2 ANQGSEA. Trimming stripped 1 base from V and 4 bases from J, with 11 bases between. CDR3 length: 13 residues. CDR3 amino acids: CSVEGQGEYEQYF. The CDR3 coding sequence is TGCAGCGTTGAAGGGCAGGGAGAGTACGAGCAGTACTTC.

The chain uses TRBV19 and TRBJ1-1; D is uncertain. CDR3 length: 13 amino acids. The V gene's germline CDR1 is LNHDA and CDR2 SQIVND (reference sequence). Trimming pared 0 bases from V and 10 bases from J, leaving 12 bases between. CDR3 bases: TGTGCCAGTAGTATAGATCGGTGGGCAGTAGCTTTCTTT. Translated: CASSIDRWAVAFF.

This chain joins TRBV7-9 and TRBJ2-2; D gene ambiguous. Trimming removed 2 bases from V and 0 bases from J, with 10 bases in between. The V gene's germline CDR1 is SEHNR and CDR2 FQNEAQ (reference sequence). CDR3 length: 16 residues. The CDR3 loop reads CASSLLAGANTGELFF. CDR3 nucleotides: TGTGCCAGCAGCTTATTGGCTGGCGCGAACACCGGGGAGCTGTTTTTT.

This sequence joins TRBV27 and TRBJ1-5; perhaps TRBD1 as D (5 bases). Trimming left V 2 bases short and J 4 bases short, with 18 bases between. The CDR3 runs 17 residues. Germline V CDR1 and CDR2: MNHEY, SMNVEV (reference sequence). In DNA form, the CDR3 reads TGTGCCAGCAGTTTAAGGGGCGGAGCAGGCCCAAATCAGCCCCAGCATTTT. Translated: CASSLRGGAGPNQPQHF.

The DNA of the CDR3 is TGTGCCAGCAGTTTGGTGGGACTAGCGGGAGACTCCTACAATGAGCAGTTCTTC. Its protein product is CASSLVGLAGDSYNEQFF. The V gene is TRBV27, the J gene TRBJ2-1, with 14 bases aligning to TRBD2. The CDR3 contains 18 residues. V lost 3 bases to trimming and J lost 0 bases; unmatched junction nucleotides: 4. Per the germline V gene, CDR1 is MNHEY and CDR2 is SMNVEV (reference sequence).

The V call is TRBV6-5, the J call TRBJ1-5, with 8 bases matching TRBD1. V shed 6 bases and J 2 bases; nucleotides not matched to a gene: 6. This CDR3 has 15 amino acids. The V gene's germline CDR1 is MNHEY and CDR2 SVGAGI. The CDR3 DNA sequence: TGTGCCAGCAGCCTCAGGGGGCTCGGCAATCAGCCCCAGCATTTT. It specifies CASSLRGLGNQPQHF.

The chain employs TRBV25-1 and TRBJ2-2; 9 bases map to TRBD2. The CDR3 is made up of 15 amino acids. With 9 bases clipped from V and 6 bases from J, the junction kept 11 bases outside the gene matches. Germline V CDR1 and CDR2: MGHDK, SYGVNS. In nucleotides, the CDR3 is TGTGCCAGTGGGAAGGCGGGAGGGCCTTCCGGGGAGCTGTTTTTT. It yields the protein CASGKAGGPSGELFF.

The CDR3 DNA reads TGTGCCACCAGCAGGGGACAGGAGGGGTACGAGCAGTACTTC. It encodes CATSRGQEGYEQYF. J is TRBJ2-7 and V is TRBV15; TRBD1 matches 8 bases. The CDR3 has 14 residues. V trimming: 3 bases; J trimming: 4 bases; junction bases outside the gene matches: 5. The V gene's germline CDR1 is LNHNV and CDR2 YYDKDF (reference sequence).

This rearrangement joins TRBV27 to TRBJ1-2; D is undetermined. V shed 1 base and J shed 2 bases, with 11 bases lying between them. Germline V lookup: CDR1 MNHEY, CDR2 SMNVEV (reference sequence). This CDR3 contains 15 residues. CDR3 sequence (DNA): TGTGCCAGCAGTTTATTCTCCGGGTCGAACTATGGCTACACCTTC. Amino acid sequence: CASSLFSGSNYGYTF.

The genes are TRBV13 and TRBJ2-7, with no clear D. The V end was cut by 4 bases, the J end by 2 bases, with 12 bases between. This CDR3 is 14 amino acids long. Germline CDR1 is PRHDT and CDR2 is FYEKMQ (reference sequence). CDR3 nucleotide sequence: TGTGCCAGCAGCTCCCCTGGGGAAGCCTACGAGCAGTACTTC. Protein sequence: CASSSPGEAYEQYF.

The chain is built from TRBV7-8 and TRBJ2-7; 12 bases agree with TRBD1. The CDR3 is made up of 15 amino acids. Germline V gene data show CDR1 as SGHVS and CDR2 as FQNEAQ. V shed 2 bases, J shed 6 bases, and the junction held 5 bases outside the gene matches. The CDR3 protein is CASSLSGTGGSEQYF. CDR3 nucleotides: TGTGCCAGCAGCTTATCAGGGACAGGGGGCTCCGAGCAGTACTTC.